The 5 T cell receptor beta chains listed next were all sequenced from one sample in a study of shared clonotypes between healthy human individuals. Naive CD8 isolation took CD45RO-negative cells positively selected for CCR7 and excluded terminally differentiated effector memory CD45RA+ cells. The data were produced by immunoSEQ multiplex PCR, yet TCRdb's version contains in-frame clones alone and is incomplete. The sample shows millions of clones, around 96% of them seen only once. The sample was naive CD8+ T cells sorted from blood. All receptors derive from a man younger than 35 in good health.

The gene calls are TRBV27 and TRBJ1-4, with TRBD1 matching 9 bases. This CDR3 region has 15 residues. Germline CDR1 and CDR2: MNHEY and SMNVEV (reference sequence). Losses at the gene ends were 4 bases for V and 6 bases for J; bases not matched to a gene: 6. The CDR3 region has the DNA TGTGCCAGCAGTTCTCACAGGGGGCTGGATGAAAAACTGTTTTTT. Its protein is CASSSHRGLDEKLFF.

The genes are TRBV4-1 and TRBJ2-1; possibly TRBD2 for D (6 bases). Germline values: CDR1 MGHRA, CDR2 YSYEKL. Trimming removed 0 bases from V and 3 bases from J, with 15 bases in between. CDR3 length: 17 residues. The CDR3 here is CASSQEGLLADYNEQFF. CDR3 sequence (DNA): TGCGCCAGCAGCCAAGAAGGTTTATTAGCGGACTACAATGAGCAGTTCTTC.

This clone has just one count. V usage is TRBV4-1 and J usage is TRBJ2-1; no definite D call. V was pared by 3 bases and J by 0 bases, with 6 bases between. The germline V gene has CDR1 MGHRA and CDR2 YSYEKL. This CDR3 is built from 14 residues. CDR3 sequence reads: CASSHSSSYNEQFF. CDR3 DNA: TGCGCCAGCAGCCACAGTAGCTCCTACAATGAGCAGTTCTTC.

The CDR3 here is CASSWHGGDTEAFF. The CDR3 nucleotides are TGTGCCAGCAGCTGGCATGGGGGTGACACTGAAGCTTTCTTT. The V call is TRBV11-2, the J call TRBJ1-1; a weak D match, TRBD1 (5 bases). Trimming pared 4 bases from V and 3 bases from J, leaving 12 bases between. Germline V CDR1 and CDR2: SGHAT, FQNNGV. CDR3 size: 14 residues.

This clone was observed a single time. CDR3 nucleotides: TGTGCCAGCGGAAGCGGGGGGATTGAGCAGTTCTTC. Amino acid sequence: CASGSGGIEQFF. The V call is TRBV28, the J call TRBJ2-1, with TRBD2 matching over 9 bases. Trimming cost V 8 bases and J 9 bases; bases outside gene matches: 5. Germline V CDR1 and CDR2: MDHEN, SYDVKM. The CDR3 covers 12 residues.